The clone carrying this T cell receptor (beta chain) was seen at least ten times. The data derive from a study of HIV-infected children after antiretroviral therapy interruption. Study summary: Four children interrupted treatment; four stayed on continuous treatment. For the interruption arm, samples span week 0 through about 3 years after study end.

The TCR library was built from RNA with a 3' RACE protocol and unique molecular identifiers. TCRdb fed the 3' RACE reads into MiXCR, producing one record per CDR3 protein. Of 15,000 to 17,000 distinct CDR3 sequences in the sample, 3% to 4% are singletons; the top ten hold about 5%. Trimming took 1 base from V and 3 from J, leaving 12 bases between them. The CDR3 sequence is 15 residues long. The germline V gene has CDR1 SGHVS and CDR2 FQNEAQ. Indicated treatment: PENTA 11 planned treatment interruption arm or continuous ART arm. At least 24 weeks of at least three-drug ART, in children 2 to 15 years. The sample in question was CD45RA+ CD4+ T cells from PBMCs, obtained from a donor given antiretroviral therapy, either interrupted or continuous. The subset: naive CD4+ CD45RA+ CD45RO- T cells. The TCR was taken from a child aged 2 to 17 with HIV. This rearrangement joins TRBV7-8 to TRBJ1-1, with no clear D. In DNA form, the CDR3 reads TGTGCCAGCAGCTTAGAAAGGCATAGGTACACTGAAGCTTTCTTT. Its protein product is CASSLERHRYTEAFF.